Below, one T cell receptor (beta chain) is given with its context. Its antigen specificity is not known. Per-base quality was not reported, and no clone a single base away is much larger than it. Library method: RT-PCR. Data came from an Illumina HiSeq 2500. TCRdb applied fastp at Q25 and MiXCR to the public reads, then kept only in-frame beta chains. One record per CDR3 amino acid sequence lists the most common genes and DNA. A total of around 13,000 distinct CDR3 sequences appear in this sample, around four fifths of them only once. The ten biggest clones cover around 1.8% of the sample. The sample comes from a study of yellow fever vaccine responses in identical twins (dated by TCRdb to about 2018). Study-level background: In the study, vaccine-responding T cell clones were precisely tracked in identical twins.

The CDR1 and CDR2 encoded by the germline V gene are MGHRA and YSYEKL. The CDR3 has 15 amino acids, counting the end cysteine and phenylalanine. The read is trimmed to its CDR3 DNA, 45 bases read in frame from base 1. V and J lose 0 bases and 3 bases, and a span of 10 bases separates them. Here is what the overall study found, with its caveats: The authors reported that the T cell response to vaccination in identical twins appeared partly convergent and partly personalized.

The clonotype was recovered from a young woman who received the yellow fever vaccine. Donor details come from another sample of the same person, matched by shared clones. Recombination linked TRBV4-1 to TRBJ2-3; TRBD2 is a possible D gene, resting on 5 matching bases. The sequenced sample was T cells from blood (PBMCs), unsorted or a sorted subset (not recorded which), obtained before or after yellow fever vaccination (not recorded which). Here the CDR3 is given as CASSQDRDPTDTQYF. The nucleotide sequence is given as TGCGCCAGCAGCCAAGATCGGGATCCGACAGATACGCAGTATTTT.